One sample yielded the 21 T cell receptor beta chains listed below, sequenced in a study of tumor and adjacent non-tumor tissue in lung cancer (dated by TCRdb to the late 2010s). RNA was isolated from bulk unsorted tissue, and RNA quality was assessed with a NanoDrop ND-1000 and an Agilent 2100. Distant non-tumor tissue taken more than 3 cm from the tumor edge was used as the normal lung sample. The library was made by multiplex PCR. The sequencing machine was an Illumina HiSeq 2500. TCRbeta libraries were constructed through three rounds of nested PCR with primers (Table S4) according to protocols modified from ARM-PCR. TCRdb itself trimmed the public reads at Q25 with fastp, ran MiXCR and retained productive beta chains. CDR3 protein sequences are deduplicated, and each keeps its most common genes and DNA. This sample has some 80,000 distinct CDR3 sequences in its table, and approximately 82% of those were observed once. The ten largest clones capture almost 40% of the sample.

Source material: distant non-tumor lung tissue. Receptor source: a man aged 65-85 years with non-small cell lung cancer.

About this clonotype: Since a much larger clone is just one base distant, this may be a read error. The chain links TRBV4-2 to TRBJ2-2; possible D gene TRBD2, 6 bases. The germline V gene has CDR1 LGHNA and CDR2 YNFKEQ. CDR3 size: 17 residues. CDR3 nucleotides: TGTGCCAACAGCCAAGTTTCGGCGGGGACGAACACCGGGGAGCTGTTTTTT. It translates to CANSQVSAGTNTGELFF.

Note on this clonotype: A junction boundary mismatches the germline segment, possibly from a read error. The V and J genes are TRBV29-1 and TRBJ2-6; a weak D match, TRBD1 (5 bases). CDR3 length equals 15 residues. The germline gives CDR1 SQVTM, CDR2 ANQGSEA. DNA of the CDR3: TGCAGCGTTGACTTCTTGAATTCTGGGGCCAACGTCATGACTTTC. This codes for CSVDFLNSGANVMTF. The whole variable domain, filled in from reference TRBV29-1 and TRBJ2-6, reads SAVISQKPSRDICQRGTSLTIQCQVDSQVTMMFWYRQQPGQSLTLIATANQGSEATYESGFVIDKFPISRPNLTFSTLTVSNMSPEDSSIYLCSVDFLNSGANVMTFGAGSRLTVL.

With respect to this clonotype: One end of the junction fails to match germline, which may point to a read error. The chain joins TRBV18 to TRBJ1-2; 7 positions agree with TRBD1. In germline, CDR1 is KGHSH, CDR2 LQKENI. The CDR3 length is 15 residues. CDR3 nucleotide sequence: TGTGCCAACTCACTATCGACAGGGCCAAACTATGGCTACACCTTC. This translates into CANSLSTGPNYGYTF.

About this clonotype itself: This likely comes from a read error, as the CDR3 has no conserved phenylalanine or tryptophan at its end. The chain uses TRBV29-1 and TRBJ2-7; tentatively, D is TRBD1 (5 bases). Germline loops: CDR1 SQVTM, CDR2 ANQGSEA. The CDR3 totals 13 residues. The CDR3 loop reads CSVEGQGTYEQYL. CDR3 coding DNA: TGCAGTGTTGAAGGCCAGGGTACCTACGAGCAGTACTTA.

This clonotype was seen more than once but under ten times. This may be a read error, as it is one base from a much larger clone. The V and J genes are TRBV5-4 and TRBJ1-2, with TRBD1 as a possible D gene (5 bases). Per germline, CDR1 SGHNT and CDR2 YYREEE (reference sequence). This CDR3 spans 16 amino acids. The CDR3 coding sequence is TGTGCCAACAGCTGGCCAATCCCAAGGGGTCTCTATGGCTACACCTTC. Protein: CANSWPIPRGLYGYTF.

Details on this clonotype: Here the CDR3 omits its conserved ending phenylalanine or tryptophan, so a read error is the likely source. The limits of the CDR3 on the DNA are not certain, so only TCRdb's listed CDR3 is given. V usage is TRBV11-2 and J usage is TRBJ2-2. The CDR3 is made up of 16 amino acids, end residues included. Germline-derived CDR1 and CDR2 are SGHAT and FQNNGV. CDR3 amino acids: CASSLVGTRVAGELIC.

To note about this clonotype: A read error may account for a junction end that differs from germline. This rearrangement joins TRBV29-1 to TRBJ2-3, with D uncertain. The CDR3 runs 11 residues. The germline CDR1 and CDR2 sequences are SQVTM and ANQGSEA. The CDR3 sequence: CSAAYLDTHYF. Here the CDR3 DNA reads TGCAGCGCCGCGTACCTAGATACGCACTATTTT.

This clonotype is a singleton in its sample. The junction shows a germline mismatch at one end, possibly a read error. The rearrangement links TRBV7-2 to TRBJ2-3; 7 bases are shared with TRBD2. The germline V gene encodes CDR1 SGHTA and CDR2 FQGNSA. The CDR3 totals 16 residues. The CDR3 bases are TGTGACAGCAGTCCCCAAGCGGGTGGGGGGGCAGATACGCAGTATTTT. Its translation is CDSSPQAGGGADTQYF.

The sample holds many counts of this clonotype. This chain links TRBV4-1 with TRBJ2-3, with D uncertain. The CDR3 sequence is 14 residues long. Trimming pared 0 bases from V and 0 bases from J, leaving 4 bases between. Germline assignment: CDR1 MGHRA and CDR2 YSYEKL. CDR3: CASSQESSTDTQYF. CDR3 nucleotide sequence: TGCGCCAGCAGCCAAGAATCTAGCACAGATACGCAGTATTTT.

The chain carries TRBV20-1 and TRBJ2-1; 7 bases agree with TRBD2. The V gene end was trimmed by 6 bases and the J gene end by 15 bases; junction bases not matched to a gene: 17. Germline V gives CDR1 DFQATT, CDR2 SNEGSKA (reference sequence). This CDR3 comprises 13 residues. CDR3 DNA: TGCAGTGCCATGAAGGATTCAAGAGCGGGACGGTTCTTC. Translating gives CSAMKDSRAGRFF.

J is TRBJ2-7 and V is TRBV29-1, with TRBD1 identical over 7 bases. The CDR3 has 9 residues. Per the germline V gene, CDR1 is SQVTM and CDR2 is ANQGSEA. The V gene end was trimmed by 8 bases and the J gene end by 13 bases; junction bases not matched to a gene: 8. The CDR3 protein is CSPGTEYYF. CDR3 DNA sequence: TGCAGCCCAGGGACAGAGTATTACTTC.

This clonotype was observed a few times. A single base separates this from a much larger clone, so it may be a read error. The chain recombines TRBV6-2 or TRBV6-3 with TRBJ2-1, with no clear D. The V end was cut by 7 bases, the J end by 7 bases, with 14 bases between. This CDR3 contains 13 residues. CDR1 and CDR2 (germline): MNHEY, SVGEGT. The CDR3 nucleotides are TGTGCCAGCAATTGGCGGCCAGAGAATGAGCAGTTCTTC. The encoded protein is CASNWRPENEQFF.

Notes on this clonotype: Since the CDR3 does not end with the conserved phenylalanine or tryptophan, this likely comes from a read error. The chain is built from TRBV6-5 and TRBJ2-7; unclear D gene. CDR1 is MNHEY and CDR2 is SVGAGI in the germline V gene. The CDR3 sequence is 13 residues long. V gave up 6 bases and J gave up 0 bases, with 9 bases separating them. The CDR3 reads CASRYTDSYEQYL. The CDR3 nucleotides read TGTGCCAGCAGGTACACAGACTCCTACGAGCAGTACTTA.

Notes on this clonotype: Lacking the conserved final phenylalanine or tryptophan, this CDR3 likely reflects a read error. CDR3 loop: CSADVDREENQPQHY. The CDR3, as DNA: TGCAGTGCTGACGTGGACAGGGAGGAGAATCAGCCCCAGCATTAT. The rearrangement uses TRBV20-1 and TRBJ1-5; 8 bases agree with TRBD1. Germline CDR1 and CDR2: DFQATT and SNEGSKA (reference sequence). The V and J ends lost 5 bases and 4 bases, in that order; junction bases with no gene match: 10. This CDR3 has 15 residues.

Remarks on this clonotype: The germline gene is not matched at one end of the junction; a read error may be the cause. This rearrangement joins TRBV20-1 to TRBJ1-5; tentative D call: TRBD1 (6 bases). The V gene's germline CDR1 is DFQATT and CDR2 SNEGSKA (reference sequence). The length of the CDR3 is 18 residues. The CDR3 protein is CSGRNKRGGKGGNQPQHF. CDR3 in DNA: TGCAGTGGTAGAAATAAAAGGGGGGGTAAGGGAGGCAATCAGCCCCAGCATTTT.

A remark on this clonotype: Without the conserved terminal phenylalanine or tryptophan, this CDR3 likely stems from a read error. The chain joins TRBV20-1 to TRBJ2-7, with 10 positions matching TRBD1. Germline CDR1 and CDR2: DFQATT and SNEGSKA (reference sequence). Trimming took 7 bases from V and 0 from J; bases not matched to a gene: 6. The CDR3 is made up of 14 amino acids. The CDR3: CSVSGQGISYEQYS. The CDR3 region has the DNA TGCAGTGTTTCGGGACAGGGGATCTCCTACGAGCAGTACTCC.

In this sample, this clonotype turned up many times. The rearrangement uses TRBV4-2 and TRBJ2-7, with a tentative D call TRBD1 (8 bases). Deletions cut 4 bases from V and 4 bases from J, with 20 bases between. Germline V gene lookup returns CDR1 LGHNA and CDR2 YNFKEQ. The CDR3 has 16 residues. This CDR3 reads CASSRLLGQGGYEQYF. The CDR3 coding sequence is TGTGCCAGCAGCCGACTACTAGGACAGGGAGGGTACGAGCAGTACTTC.

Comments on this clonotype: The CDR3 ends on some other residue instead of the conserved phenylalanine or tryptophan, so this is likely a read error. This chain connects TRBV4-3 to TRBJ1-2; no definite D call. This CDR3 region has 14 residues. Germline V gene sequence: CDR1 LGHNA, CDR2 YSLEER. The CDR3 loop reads CATSQDMGGDGYTS. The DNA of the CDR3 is TGCGCCACCAGCCAAGATATGGGCGGAGATGGCTACACCTCC.

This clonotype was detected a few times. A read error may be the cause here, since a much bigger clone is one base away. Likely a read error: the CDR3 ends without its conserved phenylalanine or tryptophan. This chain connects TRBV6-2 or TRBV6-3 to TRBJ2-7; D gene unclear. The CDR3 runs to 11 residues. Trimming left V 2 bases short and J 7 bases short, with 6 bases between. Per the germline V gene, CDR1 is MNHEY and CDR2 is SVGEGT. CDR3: CASSYPTEQYL. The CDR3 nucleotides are TGTGCCAGCAGTTACCCCACTGAGCAGTACTTA.

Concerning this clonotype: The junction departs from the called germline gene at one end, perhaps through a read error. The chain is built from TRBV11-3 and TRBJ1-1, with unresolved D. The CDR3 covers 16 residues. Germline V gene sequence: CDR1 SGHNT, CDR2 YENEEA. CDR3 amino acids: CASSFRESALKTEAFF. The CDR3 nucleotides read TGTGCCAGCAGCTTCCGGGAAAGCGCCCTGAAAACTGAAGCTTTCTTT.

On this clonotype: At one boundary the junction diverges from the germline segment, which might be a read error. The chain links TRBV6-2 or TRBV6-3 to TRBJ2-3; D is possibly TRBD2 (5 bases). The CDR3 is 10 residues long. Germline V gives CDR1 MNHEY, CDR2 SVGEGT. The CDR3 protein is CPSGANTQYF. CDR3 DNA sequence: TGTCCCAGCGGCGCGAATACGCAGTACTTT.